Sequencing of this T cell receptor (beta chain) was carried out in a study of cytomegalovirus exposure and HLA in healthy donors. Germline CDR1 and CDR2: GTSNPN and SVGIG (reference sequence). Trimming removed 1 base from V and 3 bases from J, with 9 bases in between. This CDR3 comprises 13 residues. The repertoire was sequenced with immunoSEQ multiplex PCR; TCRdb's copy has only in-frame clones and lacks some. The data hold roughly 350,000 clones, with 86% observed a single time. This clonotype originated in a woman under 30 in good health and CMV-seronegative. The chain joins TRBV30 to TRBJ1-1; D remains ambiguous. The sequencing input was PBMCs. Here the CDR3 DNA reads TGTGCCTGGAGTGCCCAATTTTACACTGAAGCTTTCTTT. Its protein is CAWSAQFYTEAFF.